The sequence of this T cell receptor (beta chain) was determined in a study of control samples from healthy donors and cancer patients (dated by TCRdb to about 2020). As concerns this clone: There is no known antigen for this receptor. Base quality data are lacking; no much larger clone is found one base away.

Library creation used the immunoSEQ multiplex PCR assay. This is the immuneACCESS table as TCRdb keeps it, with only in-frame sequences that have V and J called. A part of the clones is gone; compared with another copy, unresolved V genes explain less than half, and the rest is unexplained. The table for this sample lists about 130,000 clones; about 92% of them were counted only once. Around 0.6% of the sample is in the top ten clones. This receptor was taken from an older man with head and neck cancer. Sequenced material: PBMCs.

The DNA sequence reads TGTGCCAGCTCACTACAAGGCCGAGATACGCAGTATTTT. It specifies CASSLQGRDTQYF. The rearrangement combines TRBV18 with TRBJ2-3; the D gene lacks a confident call. V was cut back by 4 bases and J by 5 bases, leaving a gap of 10 bases between them. The germline V gene supplies CDR1 KGHSH and CDR2 LQKENI. The CDR3 has 13 amino acids, counting the end cysteine and phenylalanine. Solely the CDR3 DNA is kept, with 39 bases framed from the first base.